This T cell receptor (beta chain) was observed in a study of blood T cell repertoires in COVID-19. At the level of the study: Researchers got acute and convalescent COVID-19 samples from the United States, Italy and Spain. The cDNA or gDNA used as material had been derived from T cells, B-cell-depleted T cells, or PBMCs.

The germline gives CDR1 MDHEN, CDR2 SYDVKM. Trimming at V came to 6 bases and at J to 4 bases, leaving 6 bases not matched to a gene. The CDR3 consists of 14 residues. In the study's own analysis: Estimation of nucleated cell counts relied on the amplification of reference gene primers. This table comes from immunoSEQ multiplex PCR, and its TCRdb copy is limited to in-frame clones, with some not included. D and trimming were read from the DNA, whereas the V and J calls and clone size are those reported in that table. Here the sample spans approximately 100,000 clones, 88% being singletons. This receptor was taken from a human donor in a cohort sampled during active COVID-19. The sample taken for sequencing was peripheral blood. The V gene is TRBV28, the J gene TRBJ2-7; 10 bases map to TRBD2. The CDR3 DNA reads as TGTGCCAGCAGGCTTAGCGGGAGGTCTTACGAGCAGTACTTC. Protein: CASRLSGRSYEQYF.